This T cell receptor beta chain derives from a study of a mutant IDH1 vaccine in newly diagnosed glioma. About the study: Patients began vaccination 4-6 weeks after radiotherapy alone, or with temozolomide cycles. Prior therapy was radiotherapy, temozolomide, or both; most received both.

V was pared by 5 bases and J by 0 bases, with 11 bases between. CDR3 length: 14 amino acids. Germline loops: CDR1 MDHEN, CDR2 SYDVKM. The time point was: week 35, safety follow-up. Vaccinated patients received 300 ug of mutant IDH1 20-mer peptide per dose, with topical imiquimod. Turning to this clone: Antigen: not known.

Clones were sequenced by immunoSEQ multiplex PCR, and TCRdb holds only the in-frame ones, with some missing. The table includes about 68,000 clones, approximately 81% detected once. General study points: Overall, around 94% of patients had vaccine-induced immune responses. Pseudoprogression appeared unlinked to shifts in leading peripheral T cell clonotypes.

The rearrangement uses TRBV28 and TRBJ2-7; possibly TRBD1 for D (5 bases). The material sequenced was PBMCs, taken from a glioma patient whose treatment included an IDH1 peptide vaccine. This receptor was identified in a man aged 18 to 29 with glioma. The CDR3 region has the DNA TGTGCCAGCAGTCCTGACAGCCTCTCCTACGAGCAGTACTTC. Amino acids: CASSPDSLSYEQYF.